This T cell receptor (beta chain) was sequenced in a study of blood T cell repertoires in COVID-19. Study-level background: Sources were T cells, B-cell-depleted T cells, or PBMCs; the material itself was cDNA or gDNA.

Sequencing was performed with immunoSEQ multiplex PCR; in TCRdb, only in-frame clones are kept and a portion is missing. The sample contains about 99,000 clones, 85% to 90% of which appear only once. The CDR3 has 14 residues. The germline CDR1 and CDR2 sequences are SGHRS and YFSETQ. The germline V and J ends were trimmed by 4 bases and 1 base, with 8 bases remaining between them. Sequenced material: peripheral blood. The clonotype was recovered from a middle-aged man with COVID-19, enrolled during active disease. The V and J genes are TRBV5-1 and TRBJ2-2; tentatively, D is TRBD1 (5 bases). In DNA form, the CDR3 reads TGCGCCAGCAGCGCCGGACAGAACACCGGGGAGCTGTTTTTT. Translating gives CASSAGQNTGELFF.